This TCR beta chain was sequenced for a study of PD-1 blockade in classical Hodgkin lymphoma. With respect to this clone: As yet, its antigen is unknown.

With no exception, relapse followed autologous stem cell transplantation in all patients, and brentuximab vedotin exposure varied. Per germline, CDR1 SGHNT and CDR2 YYREEE (reference sequence). V lost 4 bases to trimming and J lost 1 base; unmatched junction nucleotides: 2. CDR3 size: 14 residues. Some clones are missing from TCRdb's copy, which holds only in-frame ones; the method was immunoSEQ multiplex PCR. The sample has some 150,000 clones; approximately 81% are singletons. Study-wide results and limits: Unlike CD8+ TCR diversity, which did not rise significantly by C4D1, CD4+ TCR diversity did.

The chain links TRBV5-4 to TRBJ2-3, with TRBD2 matching 8 bases. The sample was peripheral blood mononuclear cells (PBMCs), taken before the second cycle of nivolumab. This receptor was taken from a human donor with classical Hodgkin lymphoma. CDR3 coding DNA: TGTGCCAGCAGCACGACTAGCGGCACAGATACGCAGTATTTT. Its translation is CASSTTSGTDTQYF. The variable domain in full, completed from reference TRBV5-4 and TRBJ2-3, reads ETGVTQSPTHLIKTRGQQVTLRCSSQSGHNTVSWYQQALGQGPQFIFQYYREEENGRGNFPPRFSGLQFPNYSSELNVNALELDDSALYLCASSTTSGTDTQYFGPGTRLTVL.